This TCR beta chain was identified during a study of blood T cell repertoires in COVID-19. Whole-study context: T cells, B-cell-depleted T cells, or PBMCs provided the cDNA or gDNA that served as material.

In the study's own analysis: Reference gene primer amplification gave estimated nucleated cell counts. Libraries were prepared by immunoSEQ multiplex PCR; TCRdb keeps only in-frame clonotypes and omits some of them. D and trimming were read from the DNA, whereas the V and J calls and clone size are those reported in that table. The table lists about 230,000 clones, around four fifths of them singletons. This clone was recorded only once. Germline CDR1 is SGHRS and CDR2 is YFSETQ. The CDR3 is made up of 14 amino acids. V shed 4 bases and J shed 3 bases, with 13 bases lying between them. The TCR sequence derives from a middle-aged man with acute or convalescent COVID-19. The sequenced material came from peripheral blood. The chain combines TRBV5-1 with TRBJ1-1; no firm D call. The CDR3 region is CASSLQSRDTEAFF. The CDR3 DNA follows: TGCGCCAGCAGCCTACAAAGTCGGGACACTGAAGCTTTCTTT.